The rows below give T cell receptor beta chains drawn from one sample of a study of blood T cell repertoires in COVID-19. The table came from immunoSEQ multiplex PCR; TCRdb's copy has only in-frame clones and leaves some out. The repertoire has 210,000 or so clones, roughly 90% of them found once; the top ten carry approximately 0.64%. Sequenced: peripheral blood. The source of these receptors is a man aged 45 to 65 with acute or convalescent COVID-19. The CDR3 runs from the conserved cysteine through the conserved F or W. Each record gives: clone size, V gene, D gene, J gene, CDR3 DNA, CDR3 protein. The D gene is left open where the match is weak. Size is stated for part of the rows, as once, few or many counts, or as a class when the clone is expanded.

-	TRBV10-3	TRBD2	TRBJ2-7	TGTGCCATGGCCCCGGCGGGAGGGCCCTGGCAGTACTTC	CAMAPAGGPWQYF
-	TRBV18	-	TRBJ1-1	TGTGCCAGCTCACCATCGAACAGGAACACTGAAGCTTTCTTT	CASSPSNRNTEAFF
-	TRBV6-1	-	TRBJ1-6	TGTGCCAGCAGTGAAGTTGGAGGAGGGGTCTCCTATAATTCACCCCTCCACTTT	CASSEVGGGVSYNSPLHF
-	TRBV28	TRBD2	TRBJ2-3	TGTGCCAGCAGTTTATTCGGGCTAGCGGGAGGGACCCGACGGGGTACGCAGTATTTT	CASSLFGLAGGTRRGTQYF
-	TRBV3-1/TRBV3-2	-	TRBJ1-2	TGTGCCAGCAGCCAAGAGGCAGGGTTGGACTATGGCTACACCTTC	CASSQEAGLDYGYTF
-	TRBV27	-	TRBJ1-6	TGTGCCAGCAGTTCCCCAGGAAATTCACCCCTCCACTTT	CASSSPGNSPLHF
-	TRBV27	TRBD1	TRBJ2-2	TGTGCCAGCACGGGACAGGGGCCCGGGGAGCTGTTTTTT	CASTGQGPGELFF
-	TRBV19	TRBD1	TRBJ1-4	TGTGCCAGTGGACAGGGAGAAAAACTGTTTTTT	CASGQGEKLFF
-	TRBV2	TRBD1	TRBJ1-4	TGTGCCAGCACCGGACAGGGGGCCGGTGAAAAACTGTTTTTT	CASTGQGAGEKLFF
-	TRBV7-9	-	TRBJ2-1	TGTGCCAGCAGCGCCCAGTCCCAGCAGTTCTTC	CASSAQSQQFF
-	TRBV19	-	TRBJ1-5	TGTGCCAGTACCCCGCGGAGACAGCCCCAGCATTTT	CASTPRRQPQHF
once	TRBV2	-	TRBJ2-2	TGTGCCAGCAGAATCTCCCAAACAGGATTAGGGGAGCTGTTTTTT	CASRISQTGLGELFF